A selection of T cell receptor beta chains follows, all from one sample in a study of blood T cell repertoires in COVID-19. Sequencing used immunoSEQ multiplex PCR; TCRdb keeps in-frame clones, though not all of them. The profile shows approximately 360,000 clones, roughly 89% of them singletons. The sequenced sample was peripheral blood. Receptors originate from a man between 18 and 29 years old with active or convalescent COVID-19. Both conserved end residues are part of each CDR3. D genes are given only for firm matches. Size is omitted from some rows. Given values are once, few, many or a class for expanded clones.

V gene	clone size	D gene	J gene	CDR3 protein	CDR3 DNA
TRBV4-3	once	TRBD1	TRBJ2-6	CASSVDKGTANSGANVLTF	TGCGCCAGCAGCGTCGATAAAGGGACAGCGAACTCTGGGGCCAACGTCCTGACTTTC
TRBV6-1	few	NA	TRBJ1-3	CASSDRTDSGNTIYF	TGTGCCAGCAGTGATAGGACAGACTCTGGAAACACCATATATTTT
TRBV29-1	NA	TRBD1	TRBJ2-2	CSGYRGNTGELFF	TGCAGCGGTTACAGGGGGAACACCGGGGAGCTGTTTTTT
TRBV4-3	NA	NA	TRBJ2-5	CASSQDGRSQYF	TGCGCCAGCAGCCAAGATGGGAGGTCCCAGTACTTC
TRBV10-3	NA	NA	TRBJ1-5	CAISESPVNSNQPQHF	TGTGCCATCAGTGAGTCGCCAGTGAATAGCAATCAGCCCCAGCATTTT
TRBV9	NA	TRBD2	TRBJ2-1	CASSLAGGTINEQFF	TGTGCCAGCAGCCTAGCGGGAGGGACAATCAATGAGCAGTTCTTC
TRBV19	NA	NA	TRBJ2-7	CASSVPGPTGGQYF	TGTGCCAGTAGTGTTCCCGGGCCTACCGGGGGGCAGTACTTC
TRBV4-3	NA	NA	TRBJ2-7	CASSLQTGPVSF	TGCGCCAGCAGCTTACAGACAGGACCCGTATCCTTC
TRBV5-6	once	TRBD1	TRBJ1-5	CASSLTKRDRVFQPQHF	TGTGCCAGCAGCTTAACCAAACGGGACAGGGTCTTTCAGCCCCAGCATTTT
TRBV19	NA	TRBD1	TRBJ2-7	CASSMGTGTYEQYF	TGTGCCAGTAGTATGGGGACAGGGACCTACGAGCAGTACTTC
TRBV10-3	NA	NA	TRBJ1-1	CAISVLENTEAFF	TGTGCCATCAGTGTGTTAGAGAACACTGAAGCTTTCTTT
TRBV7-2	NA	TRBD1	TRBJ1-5	CASSADRGQPQHF	TGTGCCAGCAGCGCGGACAGGGGACAGCCCCAGCATTTT
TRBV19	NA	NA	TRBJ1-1	CASSTHLSGRGTEAFF	TGTGCCAGTAGTACCCACCTGTCCGGGAGGGGAACTGAAGCTTTCTTT
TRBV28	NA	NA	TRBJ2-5	CASSLRSIWTTETQYF	TGTGCCAGCAGCTTAAGGTCCATTTGGACAACAGAGACCCAGTACTTC
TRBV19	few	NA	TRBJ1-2	CASSSLGVTNYGYTF	TGTGCCAGTAGTTCCCTCGGAGTTACTAACTATGGCTACACCTTC
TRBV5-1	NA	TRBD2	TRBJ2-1	CASSGTSGDSSYNEQFF	TGCGCCAGCAGCGGGACTAGCGGGGACAGCTCCTACAATGAGCAGTTCTTC
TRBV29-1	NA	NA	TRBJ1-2	CSVDLQGVGYGYTF	TGCAGCGTTGACTTGCAAGGGGTTGGCTATGGCTACACCTTC
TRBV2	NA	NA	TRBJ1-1	CASQGNTEAFF	TGTGCCAGTCAGGGGAACACTGAAGCTTTCTTT
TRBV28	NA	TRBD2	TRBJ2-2	CATTPPGLATGELFF	TGTGCCACCACGCCCCCGGGACTAGCGACCGGGGAGCTGTTTTTT
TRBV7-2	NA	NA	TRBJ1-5	CASSLVTANQPQHF	TGTGCCAGCAGCTTAGTGACAGCAAATCAGCCCCAGCATTTT
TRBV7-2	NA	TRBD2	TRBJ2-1	CASSLLVGGPNEQFF	TGTGCCAGCAGCTTATTGGTGGGAGGGCCCAATGAGCAGTTCTTC
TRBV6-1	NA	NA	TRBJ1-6	CASSEALRFSPLHF	TGTGCCAGCAGTGAAGCGTTGAGATTTTCACCCCTCCACTTT